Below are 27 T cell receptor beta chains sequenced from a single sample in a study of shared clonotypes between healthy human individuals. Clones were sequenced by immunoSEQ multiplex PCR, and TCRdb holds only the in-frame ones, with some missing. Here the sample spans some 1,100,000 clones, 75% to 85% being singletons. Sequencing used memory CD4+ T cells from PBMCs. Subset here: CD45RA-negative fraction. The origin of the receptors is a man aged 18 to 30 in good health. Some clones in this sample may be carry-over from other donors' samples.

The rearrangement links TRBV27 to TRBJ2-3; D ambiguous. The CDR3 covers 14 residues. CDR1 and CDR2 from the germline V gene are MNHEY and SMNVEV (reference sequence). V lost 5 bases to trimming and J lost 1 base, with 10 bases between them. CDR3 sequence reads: CASSPIFRTDTQYF. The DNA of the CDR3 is TGTGCCAGCAGTCCAATTTTCCGCACAGATACGCAGTATTTT.

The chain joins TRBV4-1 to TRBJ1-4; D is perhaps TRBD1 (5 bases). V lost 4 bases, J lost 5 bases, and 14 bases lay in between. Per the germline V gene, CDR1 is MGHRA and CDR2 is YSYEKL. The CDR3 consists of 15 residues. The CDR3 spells CASSLLGGENEKLFF. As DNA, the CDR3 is TGCGCCAGCAGCCTCCTGGGGGGGGAGAATGAAAAACTGTTTTTT.

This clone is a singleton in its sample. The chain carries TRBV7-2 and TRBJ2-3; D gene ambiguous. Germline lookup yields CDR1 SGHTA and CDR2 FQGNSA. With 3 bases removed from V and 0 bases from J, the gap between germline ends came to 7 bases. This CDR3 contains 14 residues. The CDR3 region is CASSFQASTDTQYF. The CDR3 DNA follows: TGTGCCAGCAGCTTTCAGGCAAGCACAGATACGCAGTATTTT.

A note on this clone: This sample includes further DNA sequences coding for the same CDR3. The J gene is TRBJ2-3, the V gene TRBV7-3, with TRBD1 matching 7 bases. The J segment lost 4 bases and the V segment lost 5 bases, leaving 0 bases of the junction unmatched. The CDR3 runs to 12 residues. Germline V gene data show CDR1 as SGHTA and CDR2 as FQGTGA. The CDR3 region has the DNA TGTGCCAGCAGCCAGGGGGCAGATACGCAGTATTTT. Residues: CASSQGADTQYF.

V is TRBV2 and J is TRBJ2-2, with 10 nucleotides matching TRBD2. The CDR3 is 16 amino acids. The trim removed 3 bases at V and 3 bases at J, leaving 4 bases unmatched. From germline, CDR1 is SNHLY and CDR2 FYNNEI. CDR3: CASSDWLAGDTGELFF. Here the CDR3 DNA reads TGTGCCAGCAGTGATTGGCTAGCGGGAGACACCGGGGAGCTGTTTTTT.

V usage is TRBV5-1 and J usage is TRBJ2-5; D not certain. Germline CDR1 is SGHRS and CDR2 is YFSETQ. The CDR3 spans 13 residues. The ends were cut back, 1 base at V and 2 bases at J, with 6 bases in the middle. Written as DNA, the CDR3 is TGCGCCAGCAGCTTGCTGTCTCAAGAGACCCAGTACTTC. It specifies CASSLLSQETQYF. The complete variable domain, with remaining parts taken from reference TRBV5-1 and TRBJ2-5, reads KAGVTQTPRYLIKTRGQQVTLSCSPISGHRSVSWYQQTPGQGLQFLFEYFSETQRNKGNFPGRFSGRQFSNSRSEMNVSTLELGDSALYLCASSLLSQETQYFGPGTRLLVL.

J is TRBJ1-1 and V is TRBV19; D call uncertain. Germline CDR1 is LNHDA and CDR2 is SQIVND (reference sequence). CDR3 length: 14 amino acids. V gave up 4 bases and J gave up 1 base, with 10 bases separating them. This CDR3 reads CASSKSPGNTEAFF. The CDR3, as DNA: TGTGCCAGTAGTAAAAGCCCGGGGAACACTGAAGCTTTCTTT.

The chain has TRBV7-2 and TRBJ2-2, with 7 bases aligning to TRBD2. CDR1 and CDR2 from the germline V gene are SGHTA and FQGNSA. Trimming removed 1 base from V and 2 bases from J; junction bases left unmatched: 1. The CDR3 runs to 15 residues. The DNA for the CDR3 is TGTGCCAGCAGCTTAGGGACTAGAAACACCGGGGAGCTGTTTTTT. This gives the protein CASSLGTRNTGELFF.

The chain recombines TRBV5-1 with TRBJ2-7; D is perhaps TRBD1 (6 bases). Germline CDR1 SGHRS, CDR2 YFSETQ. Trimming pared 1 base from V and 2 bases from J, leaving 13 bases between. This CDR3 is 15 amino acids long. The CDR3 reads CASSLYRTGTYEQYF. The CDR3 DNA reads TGCGCCAGCAGCTTGTACCGCACAGGGACCTACGAGCAGTACTTC. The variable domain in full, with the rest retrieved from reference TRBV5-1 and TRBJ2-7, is KAGVTQTPRYLIKTRGQQVTLSCSPISGHRSVSWYQQTPGQGLQFLFEYFSETQRNKGNFPGRFSGRQFSNSRSEMNVSTLELGDSALYLCASSLYRTGTYEQYFGPGTRLTVT.

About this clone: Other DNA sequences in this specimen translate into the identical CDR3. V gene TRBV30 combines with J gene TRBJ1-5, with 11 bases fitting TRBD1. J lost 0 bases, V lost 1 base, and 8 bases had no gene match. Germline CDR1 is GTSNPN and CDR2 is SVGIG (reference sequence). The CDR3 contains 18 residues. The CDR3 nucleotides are TGTGCCTGGAGTGGGGGACAGGGGGGCCTTTATAGCAATCAGCCCCAGCATTTT. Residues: CAWSGGQGGLYSNQPQHF.

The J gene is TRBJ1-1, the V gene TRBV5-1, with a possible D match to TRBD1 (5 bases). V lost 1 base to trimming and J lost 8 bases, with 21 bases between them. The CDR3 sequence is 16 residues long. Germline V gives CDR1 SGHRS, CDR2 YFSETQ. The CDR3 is CASSLSGAGGLPEAFF. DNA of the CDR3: TGCGCCAGCAGCTTGTCGGGCGCGGGGGGATTGCCAGAAGCTTTCTTT.

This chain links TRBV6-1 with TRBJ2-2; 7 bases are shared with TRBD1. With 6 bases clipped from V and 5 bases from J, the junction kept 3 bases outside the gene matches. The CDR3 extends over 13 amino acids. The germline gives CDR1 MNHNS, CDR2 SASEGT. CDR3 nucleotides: TGTGCCAGCAGCGCGACAGGGACCGGGGAGCTGTTTTTT. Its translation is CASSATGTGELFF.

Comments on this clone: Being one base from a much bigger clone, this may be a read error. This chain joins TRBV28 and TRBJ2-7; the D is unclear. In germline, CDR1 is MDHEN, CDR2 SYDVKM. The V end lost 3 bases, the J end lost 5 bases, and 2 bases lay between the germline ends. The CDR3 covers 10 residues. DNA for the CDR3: TGTGCCAGCAGTTTGCACGAGCAGTACTTC. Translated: CASSLHEQYF. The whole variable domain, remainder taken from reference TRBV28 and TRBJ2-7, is DVKVTQSSRYLVKRTGEKVFLECVQDMDHENMFWYRQDPGLGLRLIYFSYDVKMKEKGDIPEGYSVSREKKERFSLILESASTNQTSMYLCASSLHEQYFGPGTRLTVT.

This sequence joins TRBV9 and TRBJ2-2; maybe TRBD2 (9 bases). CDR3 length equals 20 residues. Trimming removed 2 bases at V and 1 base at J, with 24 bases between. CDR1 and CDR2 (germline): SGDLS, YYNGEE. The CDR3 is CASSVTGVGGRAGNTGELFF. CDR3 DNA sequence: TGTGCCAGCAGCGTGACAGGGGTAGGCGGGAGGGCAGGGAACACCGGGGAGCTGTTTTTT.

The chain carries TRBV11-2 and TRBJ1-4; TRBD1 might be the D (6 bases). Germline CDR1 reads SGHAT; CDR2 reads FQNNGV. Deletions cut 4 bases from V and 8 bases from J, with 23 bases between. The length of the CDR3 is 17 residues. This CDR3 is CASSWGGAGGQGEKLFF. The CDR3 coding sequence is TGTGCCAGCAGCTGGGGCGGAGCGGGGGGGCAGGGAGAAAAACTGTTTTTT. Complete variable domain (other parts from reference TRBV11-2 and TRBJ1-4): EAGVAQSPRYKIIEKRQSVAFWCNPISGHATLYWYQQILGQGPKLLIQFQNNGVVDDSQLPKDRFSAERLKGVDSTLKIQPAKLEDSAVYLCASSWGGAGGQGEKLFFGSGTQLSVL.

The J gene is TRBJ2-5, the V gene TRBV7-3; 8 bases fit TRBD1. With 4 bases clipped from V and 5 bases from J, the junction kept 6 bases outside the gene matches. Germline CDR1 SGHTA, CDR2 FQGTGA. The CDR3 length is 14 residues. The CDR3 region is CASSSTGVRETQYF. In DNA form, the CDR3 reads TGTGCCAGCAGCTCGACAGGGGTGAGGGAGACCCAGTACTTC.

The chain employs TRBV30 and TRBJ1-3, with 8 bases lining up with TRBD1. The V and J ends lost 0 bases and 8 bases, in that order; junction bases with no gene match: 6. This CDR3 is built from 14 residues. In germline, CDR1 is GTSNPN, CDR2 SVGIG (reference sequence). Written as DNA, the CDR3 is TGTGCCTGGAGTGTACCAGGGGGCGCGGACACCATATATTTT. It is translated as CAWSVPGGADTIYF.

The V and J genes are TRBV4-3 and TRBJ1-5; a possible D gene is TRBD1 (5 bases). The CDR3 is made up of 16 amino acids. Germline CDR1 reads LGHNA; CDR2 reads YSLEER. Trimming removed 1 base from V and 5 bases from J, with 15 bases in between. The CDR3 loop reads CASSQVQGDSDQPQHF. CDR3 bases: TGCGCCAGCAGCCAAGTTCAAGGGGATTCCGATCAGCCCCAGCATTTT.

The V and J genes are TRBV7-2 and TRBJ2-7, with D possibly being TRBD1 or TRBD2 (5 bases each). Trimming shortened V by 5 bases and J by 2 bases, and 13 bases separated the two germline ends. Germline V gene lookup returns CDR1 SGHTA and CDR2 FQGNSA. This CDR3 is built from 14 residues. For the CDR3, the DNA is TGTGCCAGCAGCCCCGGGGCCGGGGCCTACGAGCAGTACTTC. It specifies CASSPGAGAYEQYF.

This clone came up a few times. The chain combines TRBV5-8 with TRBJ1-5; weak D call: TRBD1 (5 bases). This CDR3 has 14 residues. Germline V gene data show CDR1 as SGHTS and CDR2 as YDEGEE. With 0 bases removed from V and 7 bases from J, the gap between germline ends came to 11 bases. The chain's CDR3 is CASSLVGTIQPQHF. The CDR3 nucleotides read TGTGCCAGCAGCTTGGTGGGGACCATCCAGCCCCAGCATTTT.

The DNA of the CDR3 is TGTGCCAGCAGCTTGAGGGCTAGCGCTGATAGGGACAATGAGCAGTTCTTC. This translates into CASSLRASADRDNEQFF. The chain combines TRBV11-2 with TRBJ2-1, with TRBD2 as a possible D gene (6 bases). CDR1 is SGHAT, CDR2 FQNNGV, per germline. The CDR3 has 17 amino acids. V was trimmed by 3 bases and J by 5 bases, leaving 20 bases between them. Using reference TRBV11-2 and TRBJ2-1 for the parts outside the CDR3, the full variable domain is EAGVAQSPRYKIIEKRQSVAFWCNPISGHATLYWYQQILGQGPKLLIQFQNNGVVDDSQLPKDRFSAERLKGVDSTLKIQPAKLEDSAVYLCASSLRASADRDNEQFFGPGTRLTVL.

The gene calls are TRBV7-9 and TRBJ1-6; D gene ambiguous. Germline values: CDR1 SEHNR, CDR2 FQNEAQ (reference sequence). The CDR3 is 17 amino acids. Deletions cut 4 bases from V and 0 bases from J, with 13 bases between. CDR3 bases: TGTGCCAGCAGCTCTTTGGCCGCGCGCTCCTATAATTCACCCCTCCACTTT. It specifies CASSSLAARSYNSPLHF. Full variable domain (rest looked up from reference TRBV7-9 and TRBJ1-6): DTGVSQNPRHKITKRGQNVTFRCDPISEHNRLYWYRQTLGQGPEFLTYFQNEAQLEKSRLLSDRFSAERPKGSFSTLEIQRTEQGDSAMYLCASSSLAARSYNSPLHFGNGTRLTVT.

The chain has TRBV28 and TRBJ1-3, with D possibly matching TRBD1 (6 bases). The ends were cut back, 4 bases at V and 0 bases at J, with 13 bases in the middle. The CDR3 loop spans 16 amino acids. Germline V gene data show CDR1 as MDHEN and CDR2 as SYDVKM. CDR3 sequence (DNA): TGTGCCAGCAGTTCTCCAGGGGTAAGCTCTGGAAACACCATATATTTT. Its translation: CASSSPGVSSGNTIYF.

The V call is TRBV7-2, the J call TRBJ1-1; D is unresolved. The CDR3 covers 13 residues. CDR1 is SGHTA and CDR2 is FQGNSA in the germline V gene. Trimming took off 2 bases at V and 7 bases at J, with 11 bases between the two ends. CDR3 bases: TGTGCCAGCAGCTTAAGATATCTGAGTGAAGCTTTCTTT. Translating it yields CASSLRYLSEAFF.

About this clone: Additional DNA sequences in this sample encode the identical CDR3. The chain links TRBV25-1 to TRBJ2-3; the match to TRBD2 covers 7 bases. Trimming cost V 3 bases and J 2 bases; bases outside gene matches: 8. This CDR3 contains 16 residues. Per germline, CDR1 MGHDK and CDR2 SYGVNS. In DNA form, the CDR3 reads TGTGCCAGCAGTGATAGGACTAGTGGTTTCACAGATACGCAGTATTTT. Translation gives CASSDRTSGFTDTQYF.

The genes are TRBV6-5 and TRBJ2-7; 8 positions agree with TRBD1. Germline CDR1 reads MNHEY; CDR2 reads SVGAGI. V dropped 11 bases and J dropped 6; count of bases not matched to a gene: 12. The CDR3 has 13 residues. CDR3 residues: CASAGQGQFEQYF. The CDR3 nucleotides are TGTGCCTCGGCCGGACAGGGTCAGTTCGAGCAGTACTTC.

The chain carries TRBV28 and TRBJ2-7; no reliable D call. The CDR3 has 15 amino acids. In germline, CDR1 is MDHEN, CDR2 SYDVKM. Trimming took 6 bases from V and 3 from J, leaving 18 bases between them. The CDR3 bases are TGTGCCAGCAGCTTAACCCGGCTCACCCACTACGAGCAGTACTTC. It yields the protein CASSLTRLTHYEQYF.